The rows below give T cell receptor beta chains drawn from one sample of a study of cytomegalovirus exposure and HLA in healthy donors. The assay was immunoSEQ multiplex PCR, and TCRdb's table has in-frame clones only and misses some. The sample has 100,000 to 150,000 clones, and its top ten clones hold 2.5% to 3%. Sequencing was carried out using PBMCs. All receptors come from a man aged 25-45 years in good health and CMV-seronegative. CDR3s leave out the opening cysteine and the closing phenylalanine or tryptophan. A D gene is named only where the DNA matches it firmly.

v_gene: TRBV28; d_gene: TRBD1; CDR3aa: ASSHPPTGAPGELF
v_gene: TRBV20-1; d_gene: -; CDR3aa: SASTEDEQF
v_gene: TRBV4-3; d_gene: TRBD2; CDR3aa: ASSQDLGKRASGRVNEQF
v_gene: TRBV30; d_gene: TRBD2; CDR3aa: AWKLGGRSSYEQY
v_gene: TRBV30; d_gene: -; CDR3aa: AWSVRHLQETQY
v_gene: TRBV28; d_gene: TRBD1; CDR3aa: ASSFITGGDSPLH
v_gene: TRBV14; d_gene: -; CDR3aa: ASSQAGAAKETQY
v_gene: TRBV9; d_gene: TRBD2; CDR3aa: ASSGRSSGPTGELF
v_gene: TRBV2; d_gene: -; CDR3aa: ASSGGQMGAQY
v_gene: TRBV6-5; d_gene: -; CDR3aa: ASSTNSGFGTQY
v_gene: TRBV6-1; d_gene: TRBD2; CDR3aa: ASIAGVHSYEQY
v_gene: TRBV27; d_gene: TRBD2; CDR3aa: ASSSLGWEWSGINEQF
v_gene: TRBV30; d_gene: -; CDR3aa: AWSEQSGTEAF
v_gene: TRBV28; d_gene: -; CDR3aa: ASSTEGLNTEAF
v_gene: TRBV30; d_gene: TRBD1; CDR3aa: AWSYRPGQGSTEAF
v_gene: TRBV5-5; d_gene: -; CDR3aa: ASSDGQMSNQPQH
v_gene: TRBV29-1; d_gene: TRBD1; CDR3aa: SVEDRDRVEQY
v_gene: TRBV30; d_gene: -; CDR3aa: ARLNTGELF
v_gene: TRBV9; d_gene: -; CDR3aa: ASSSGLNTGELF
v_gene: TRBV6-1; d_gene: -; CDR3aa: ASSEASGYTEAF
v_gene: TRBV6-6; d_gene: TRBD1; CDR3aa: ASSYPGTGGFYEQY
v_gene: TRBV10-3; d_gene: -; CDR3aa: AISDAGAASYEQY
v_gene: TRBV19; d_gene: -; CDR3aa: ASSIKGSRGYT
v_gene: TRBV10-3; d_gene: -; CDR3aa: AITQRTAIYGYT
v_gene: TRBV15; d_gene: -; CDR3aa: ATSRYRLLNTEAF
v_gene: TRBV13; d_gene: TRBD1; CDR3aa: ASSTGTENTEAF
v_gene: TRBV5-1; d_gene: TRBD1; CDR3aa: ASSLPGGAEGNTIY
v_gene: TRBV19; d_gene: TRBD1; CDR3aa: ASRNRGDQPQH
v_gene: TRBV27; d_gene: TRBD1; CDR3aa: ASSLWTGVNTGELF
v_gene: TRBV19; d_gene: -; CDR3aa: ASSIGLLNQPQH
v_gene: TRBV4-1; d_gene: -; CDR3aa: ASSTGSLGNTIY
v_gene: TRBV30; d_gene: -; CDR3aa: AWRRGRGEETQY
v_gene: TRBV28; d_gene: -; CDR3aa: ASSPVLAGSNTGELF
v_gene: TRBV2; d_gene: -; CDR3aa: ASSGQTNEKLF
v_gene: TRBV28; d_gene: TRBD2; CDR3aa: ASSPPGLSTDTQY
v_gene: TRBV6-6; d_gene: TRBD1; CDR3aa: ASSGADRGFQPQH
v_gene: TRBV18; d_gene: -; CDR3aa: ASSRGVDEGGYT
v_gene: TRBV4-2; d_gene: -; CDR3aa: ASSQETRETYVNNEQF